This entry is about one T cell receptor beta chain. Sequencing used immunoSEQ multiplex PCR; TCRdb keeps in-frame clones, though not all of them. The sample carries 270,000 or so clones, approximately 83% recorded once. The length of the CDR3 is 14 residues. Germline V CDR1 and CDR2: LGHNT, FRNRAP. V dropped 7 bases and J dropped 8 bases, with 20 bases sitting between them. The data were taken from a study of blood T cell repertoires in COVID-19. The receptor's source is a woman between 45 and 65 years old who had recovered from COVID-19. The gene calls are TRBV12-5 and TRBJ1-2; no reliable D call. The sequenced material came from peripheral blood. For the CDR3, the DNA is TGTGCTAGTGCCTCTTCAGGAAAAAAAGGCGGCTACACCTTC. As protein: CASASSGKKGGYTF. The variable domain in full, completed from reference TRBV12-5 and TRBJ1-2, reads DARVTQTPRHKVTEMGQEVTMRCQPILGHNTVFWYRQTMMQGLELLAYFRNRAPLDDSGMPKDRFSAEMPDATLATLKIQPSEPRDSAVYFCASASSGKKGGYTFGSGTRLTVV.